This TCR beta chain was retrieved from a study of cytomegalovirus exposure and HLA in healthy donors. Study at large: The Caucasian-associated ancestry cluster held less than 85% of roughly 370 genotyped donors. Study results and caveats: Further analysis was carried out later, and it showed several of the most significant clusters appearing linked to common viral pathogens. Some V segments, including TRBV6-2 and TRBV6-3, were excluded as indistinguishable.

This clone appeared a few times. Its antigen is unknown. With 1 base removed from V and 0 bases from J, the gap between germline ends came to 7 bases. This CDR3 has 15 residues. From germline, CDR1 is ENHRY and CDR2 SYGVKD. The PCR contained 60 Vbeta and 13 Jbeta primers. Sequenced by immunoSEQ multiplex PCR; TCRdb stores in-frame clones only, minus some. The repertoire holds about 200,000 clones, with 70% to 85% as singletons. The TCR comes from a boy younger than 10 in good health and CMV-seronegative. The rearrangement uses TRBV10-3 and TRBJ1-3; D unresolved. The material sequenced was PBMCs. CDR3 amino acids: CAISEYPSSGNTIYF. The CDR3 DNA sequence: TGTGCCATCAGTGAGTACCCGAGCTCTGGAAACACCATATATTTT.